Here is one TCR beta chain with its context. These data come from a study of T cell changes during pregnancy in multiple sclerosis. The CDR3 is 18 amino acids. Germline CDR1 MGHDK, CDR2 SYGVNS. The ends were cut back, 6 bases at V and 0 bases at J, with 18 bases in the middle. Profiled with immunoSEQ multiplex PCR; TCRdb holds only in-frame clones, not every one. The repertoire holds tens of thousands of clones, roughly 91% seen once, with roughly 6.1% in the top ten. The sequences come from CD8+ T cells from peripheral blood mononuclear cells, collected in the second trimester of pregnancy. The chain couples TRBV25-1 to TRBJ1-6; D is perhaps TRBD1 (6 bases). This clonotype was sampled from a female donor with multiple sclerosis, enrolled in a pregnancy study. CDR3 sequence: CASSLGTPESSYNSPLHF. The CDR3 DNA follows: TGTGCCAGCAGCCTAGGGACACCTGAAAGCTCCTATAATTCACCCCTCCACTTT.